Shown below are 11 T cell receptor beta chains from a single sample sequenced in a study of CD8 T cells in Susac syndrome. With random hexamers, 0.5 to 1 ug RNA was reverse transcribed. TCRdb itself ran the immunoSEQ multiplex PCR reads through MiXCR, one entry per CDR3 protein. The data show 250,000 to 300,000 distinct CDR3 sequences, approximately 85% seen once. The sample taken for sequencing was CD8+ T cells from PBMCs. The receptor source for this set is a human donor with multiple sclerosis.

This chain joins TRBV5-6 and TRBJ1-2, with 9 bases aligning to TRBD1. The CDR3 is 17 residues long. Germline CDR1 SGHDT, CDR2 YYEEEE. The junction had 13 bases not matched to a gene; V was cut back by 4 bases and J by 3 bases. This chain's CDR3 is CASSPWTGDVGYYGYTF. The CDR3 nucleotides are TGTGCCAGCAGCCCCTGGACAGGGGACGTCGGATACTATGGCTACACCTTC.

This rearrangement joins TRBV27 to TRBJ1-2; possibly TRBD1 for D (5 bases). The CDR3 spans 12 residues. Germline V gives CDR1 MNHEY, CDR2 SMNVEV (reference sequence). V was clipped by 6 bases and J by 8 bases, with 13 bases between them. The DNA for the CDR3 is TGTGCCAGCAGCGGAACGAACAGGGGCTACACCTTC. It yields the protein CASSGTNRGYTF.

The CDR3 spells CASSGGSDYEQYF. CDR3 nucleotide sequence: TGTGCCAGCAGCGGGGGGAGCGACTACGAGCAGTACTTC. The V gene is TRBV9, the J gene TRBJ2-7; D might be TRBD1 or TRBD2, each matching 5 bases. The germline CDR1 and CDR2 sequences are SGDLS and YYNGEE. The CDR3 has 13 residues. Trimming shortened V by 3 bases and J by 3 bases, and 10 bases separated the two germline ends.

V usage is TRBV7-9 and J usage is TRBJ2-2; D not resolved. The CDR3 loop spans 17 amino acids. V gave up 4 bases and J gave up 0 bases, with 15 bases separating them. Germline V CDR1 and CDR2: SEHNR, FQNEAQ (reference sequence). CDR3 protein: CASSWVKGRTNTGELFF. The CDR3 nucleotides are TGTGCCAGCAGCTGGGTTAAAGGGCGGACGAACACCGGGGAGCTGTTTTTT.

The chain carries TRBV28 and TRBJ2-7; D perhaps matches TRBD2 (5 bases). The CDR3 runs 13 residues. Trimming stripped 3 bases from V and 6 bases from J, with 12 bases between. Germline-derived CDR1 and CDR2 are MDHEN and SYDVKM. The CDR3 region has the DNA TGTGCCAGCAGTTTTCGTTCGGGGAGCGAGCAGTACTTC. This codes for CASSFRSGSEQYF. Combining the CDR3 with reference TRBV28 and TRBJ2-7 gives the whole variable domain DVKVTQSSRYLVKRTGEKVFLECVQDMDHENMFWYRQDPGLGLRLIYFSYDVKMKEKGDIPEGYSVSREKKERFSLILESASTNQTSMYLCASSFRSGSEQYFGPGTRLTVT.

The V and J genes are TRBV28 and TRBJ2-1; 7 bases agree with TRBD1. This CDR3 region has 15 residues. The germline CDR1 and CDR2 sequences are MDHEN and SYDVKM. V dropped 8 bases and J dropped 3; count of bases not matched to a gene: 10. CDR3 bases: TGTGCCAGCCTCCCTAGGGGGCTATACTACAATGAGCAGTTCTTC. Protein: CASLPRGLYYNEQFF.

The V gene is TRBV12-3 or TRBV12-4, the J gene TRBJ2-2; 8 bases are a match to TRBD1. Losses at the gene ends were 5 bases for V and 1 base for J; bases not matched to a gene: 6. The CDR3 is 16 residues long. The CDR3: CASSHHGTGNTGELFF. CDR3 in DNA: TGTGCCAGCAGTCACCACGGGACAGGGAACACCGGGGAGCTGTTTTTT.

The chain joins TRBV4-3 to TRBJ2-2; D unclear. The V and J ends lost 1 base and 7 bases respectively, with 10 bases between them. Germline V gene data show CDR1 as LGHNA and CDR2 as YSLEER. The CDR3 consists of 14 residues. The CDR3 nucleotides are TGCGCCAGCAGCCAAGGACTGGTCGGCGGGGAGCTGTTTTTT. This encodes CASSQGLVGGELFF.

The genes are TRBV28 and TRBJ2-4; no clear D gene. Germline V gene data show CDR1 as MDHEN and CDR2 as SYDVKM. The V and J ends lost 6 bases and 9 bases respectively, with 9 bases between them. This CDR3 contains 11 residues. The CDR3 DNA reads as TGTGCCAGCAGACAAGACGGCATTCAGTACTTC. It codes for CASRQDGIQYF.

This chain links TRBV6-1 with TRBJ1-2; no clear D gene. Germline V gene data show CDR1 as MNHNS and CDR2 as SASEGT. This CDR3 spans 16 amino acids. V was cut by 8 bases and J by 6 bases, with 25 bases left in between. CDR3 protein: CASGSTGALIPDGYTF. Written as DNA, the CDR3 is TGTGCCAGCGGCTCCACGGGAGCCCTGATTCCAGATGGCTACACCTTC.

The V gene is TRBV12-3 or TRBV12-4, the J gene TRBJ2-7; 13 positions agree with TRBD2. The trim removed 3 bases at V and 2 bases at J, leaving 13 bases unmatched. This CDR3 has 19 amino acids. CDR3 coding DNA: TGTGCCAGCAGTTTTCCCCCCTCTTCACTAGCGGGAGGGCCCTACGAGCAGTACTTC. This encodes CASSFPPSSLAGGPYEQYF.